The following is a T cell receptor beta chain sequence with its context. Its antigen remains undetermined. No qualities accompany the bases; no much larger clone lies one base away. Looking up the germline V gene yields CDR1 LGHNA and CDR2 YNFKEQ. Trimming takes 0 bases off V and 7 bases off J; junction bases not matched to a gene: 6. Including cysteine and phenylalanine, the CDR3 has 16 amino acids. Only the CDR3 portion is preserved as DNA: 48 bases, with reading frame beginning at the first base. This specimen belongs to a study of circulating and synovial CD4+ cells in juvenile arthritis (dated by TCRdb to between 2014 and 2016). Context from the whole study: Within each patient, the TCRbeta CDR3 repertoires of synovial CD4 T cells, bulk blood CD4 T cells and circulating HLA-DR+ CD4 T cells were compared. Repertoire sequencing was performed with the aim of confirming enrichment of synovial clonotypes in a circulating synovial-like CD4 T cell subset.

Library generation was performed with the immunoSEQ multiplex PCR assay. TCRbeta CDR3 sequencing was performed as a commercial service by an external provider. As for how the authors treated the data: The analyses used productive nucleotide sequences together with amino acid sequences obtained by in silico translation. Diversity was quantified by Renyi entropy over a range of alpha values, with sample size equalised by taking the median of 200 repeated subsamples. For clustering, the distance between each pair of repertoires was computed as one minus the Chao-modified Jaccard index, which corrected for under-sampling. Frequency-weighted overlap with synovial clonotypes was calculated over 200 sample sizes with 200 draws without replacement at each size, and the overlap was reported at the size of the smaller sample. The immuneACCESS repertoire file appears here via TCRdb, limited to in-frame rearrangements. These files lack a portion of the clones; in checked studies, under half of the deficit traces to unresolved V genes, and the cause of the others is not known. From that table come the V and J calls and clone size; the DNA was used to work out D and trimming. Within this sample are tens of thousands of clones, with about 93% of them counted one time only. The ten largest clones represent 2.9% of the sample.

Overall study results and their limits: Synovial and circulating pathogenic-like lymphocyte repertoires were less diverse than bulk blood CD4 repertoires, with some CPL samples as oligoclonal as synovium. Since overlap with synovium went up as sequencing depth increased, the measured fractions of shared clonotypes likely underestimated the full repertoire overlap. Because T cell genome counts differed by at least an order of magnitude between CPL and bulk blood CD4 samples, sample-size effects were addressed. Traditional Vbeta family usage analysis did not detect the difference between circulating pathogenic-like lymphocytes and bulk blood T cells. Circulating pathogenic-like lymphocytes clustered together with synovial T cells, and compared with bulk blood, the circulating pathogenic-like lymphocytes shared a substantially higher fraction of CDR3 sequences with synovium.

Donors of the sequenced samples were patients with active juvenile idiopathic arthritis. Cells were sorted immediately after thawing, with dead cells excluded using Live/Dead Fixable Near-IR Stain. Sequenced input: CD4+ T cells from blood. This chain is built from TRBV4-2 and TRBJ1-4; 9 nucleotides in the junction match TRBD1. This TCR was recovered from a human donor with juvenile idiopathic arthritis. The DNA is as follows: TGTGCCAGCAGCCAAGATCGACAGGGGGTGGGTGAAAAACTGTTTTTT. This is translated as CASSQDRQGVGEKLFF.